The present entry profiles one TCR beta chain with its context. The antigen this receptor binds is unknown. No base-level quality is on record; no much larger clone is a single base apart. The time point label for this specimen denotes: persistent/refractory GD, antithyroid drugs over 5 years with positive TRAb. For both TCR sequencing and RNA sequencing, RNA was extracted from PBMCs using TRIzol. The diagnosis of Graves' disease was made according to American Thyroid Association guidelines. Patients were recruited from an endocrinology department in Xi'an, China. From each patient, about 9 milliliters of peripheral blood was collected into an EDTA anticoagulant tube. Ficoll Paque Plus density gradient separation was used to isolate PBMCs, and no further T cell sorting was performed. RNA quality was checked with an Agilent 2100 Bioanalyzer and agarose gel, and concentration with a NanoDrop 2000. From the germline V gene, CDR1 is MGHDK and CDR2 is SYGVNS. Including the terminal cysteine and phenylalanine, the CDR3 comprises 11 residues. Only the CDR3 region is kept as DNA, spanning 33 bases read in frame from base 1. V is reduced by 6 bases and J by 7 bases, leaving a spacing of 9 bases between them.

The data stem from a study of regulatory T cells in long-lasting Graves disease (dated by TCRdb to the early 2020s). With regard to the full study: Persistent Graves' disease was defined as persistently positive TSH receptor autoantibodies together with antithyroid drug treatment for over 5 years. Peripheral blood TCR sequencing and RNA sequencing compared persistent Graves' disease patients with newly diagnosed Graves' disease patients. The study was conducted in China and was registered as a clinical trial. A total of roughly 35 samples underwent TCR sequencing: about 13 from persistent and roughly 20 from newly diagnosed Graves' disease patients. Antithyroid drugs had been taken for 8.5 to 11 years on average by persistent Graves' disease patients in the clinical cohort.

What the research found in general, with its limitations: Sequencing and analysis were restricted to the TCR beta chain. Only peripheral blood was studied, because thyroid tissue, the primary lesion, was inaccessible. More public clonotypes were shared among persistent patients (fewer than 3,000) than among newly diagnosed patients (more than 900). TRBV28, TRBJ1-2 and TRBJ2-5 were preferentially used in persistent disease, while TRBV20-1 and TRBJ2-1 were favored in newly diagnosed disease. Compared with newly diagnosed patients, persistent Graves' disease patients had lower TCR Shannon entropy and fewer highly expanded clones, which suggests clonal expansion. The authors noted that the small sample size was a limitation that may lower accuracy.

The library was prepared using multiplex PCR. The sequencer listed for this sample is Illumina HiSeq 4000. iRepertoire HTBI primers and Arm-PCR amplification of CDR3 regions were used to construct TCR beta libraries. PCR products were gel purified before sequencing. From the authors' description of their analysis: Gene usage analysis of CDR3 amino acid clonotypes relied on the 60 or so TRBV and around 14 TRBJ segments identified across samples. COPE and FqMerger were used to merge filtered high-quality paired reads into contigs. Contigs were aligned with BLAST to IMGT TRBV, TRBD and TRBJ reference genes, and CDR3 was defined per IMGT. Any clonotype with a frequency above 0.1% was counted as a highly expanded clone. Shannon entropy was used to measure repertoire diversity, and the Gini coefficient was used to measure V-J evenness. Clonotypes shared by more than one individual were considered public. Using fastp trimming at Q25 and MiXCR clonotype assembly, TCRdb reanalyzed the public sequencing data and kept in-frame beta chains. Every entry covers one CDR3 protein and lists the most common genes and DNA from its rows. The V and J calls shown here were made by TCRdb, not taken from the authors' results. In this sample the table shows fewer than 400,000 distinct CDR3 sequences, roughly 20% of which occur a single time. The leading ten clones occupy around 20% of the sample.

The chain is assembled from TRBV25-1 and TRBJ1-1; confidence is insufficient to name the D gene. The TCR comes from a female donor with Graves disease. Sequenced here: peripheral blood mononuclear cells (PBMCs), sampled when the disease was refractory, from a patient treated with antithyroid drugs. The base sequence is TGTGCCAGCAGGGAGGCGGGTGAAGCTTTCTTT. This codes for CASREAGEAFF.